The 28 T cell receptor beta chains given below trace back to one sample, sequenced in a study of graft-versus-host responses after intestinal transplantation. Profiling relied on immunoSEQ multiplex PCR, and the TCRdb table lists in-frame clones only, not all of them. Of about 90,000 clones listed, around 90% were seen once; the top ten hold about 0.3%. Antigen specificity for these receptors is unknown. The sample in question was unstimulated CD4+ T cells sorted from spleen or lymph node cells, obtained before intestinal transplant. The receptors come from a human donor who received an intestinal transplant.

V and J are TRBV28 and TRBJ1-2; 7 bases fit TRBD1. Germline CDR1 is MDHEN and CDR2 is SYDVKM. V was clipped by 2 bases and J by 8 bases; unmatched bases: 5. This CDR3 region has 13 residues. The chain's CDR3 is CASSLPPTGGYTF. DNA for the CDR3: TGTGCCAGCAGTTTACCTCCGACAGGGGGCTACACCTTC.

This chain joins TRBV21-1 and TRBJ2-4; the tabulated D call, TRBD2, remains unverified against the DNA. TRBV21-1 is an annotated pseudogene. The CDR3 sequence is 23 residues long. CDR3 DNA: TGTGCCAGCAGCAAACGATACCCCAAAGGACTAGCGGGAGTTCGAGTGACCAAAAACATTCAGTACTTC. Its protein is CASSKRYPKGLAGVRVTKNIQYF.

The CDR3 loop reads CASSYSRGILYGYTF. CDR3 bases: TGTGCCAGCAGTTACTCGAGGGGGATCCTCTATGGCTACACCTTC. This chain links TRBV6-5 with TRBJ1-2; weak D call: TRBD1 (6 bases). Germline CDR1 MNHEY, CDR2 SVGAGI. The CDR3 consists of 15 residues. V was shortened by 0 bases and J by 4 bases, with 12 bases between the two germline ends.

The chain has TRBV18 and TRBJ1-1; TRBD1 aligns across 8 bases. This CDR3 region has 17 residues. Germline V lookup: CDR1 KGHSH, CDR2 LQKENI. V shed 1 base and J 1 base; nucleotides not matched to a gene: 8. As DNA, the CDR3 is TGTGCCAGCTCACCACTAAATCCCGGGACAGGGAACACTGAAGCTTTCTTT. Its protein is CASSPLNPGTGNTEAFF.

The chain uses TRBV7-8 and TRBJ2-2; D remains ambiguous. Germline values: CDR1 SGHVS, CDR2 FQNEAQ. The CDR3 consists of 16 residues. With 2 bases removed from V and 0 bases from J, the gap between germline ends came to 10 bases. DNA of the CDR3: TGTGCCAGCAGCTTAAGCTCCTGGCCGAACACCGGGGAGCTGTTTTTT. Residues: CASSLSSWPNTGELFF. Looking up the rest from reference TRBV7-8 and TRBJ2-2 gives the full variable domain: GAGVSQSPRYKVAKRGQDVALRCDPISGHVSLFWYQQALGQGPEFLTYFQNEAQLDKSGLPSDRFFAERPEGSVSTLKIQRTQQEDSAVYLCASSLSSWPNTGELFFGEGSRLTVL.

Comments on this clone: A read error may account for a junction end that differs from germline. The chain links TRBV15 to TRBJ1-1, with D perhaps TRBD1 (5 bases). The CDR3 covers 16 residues. Germline-derived CDR1 and CDR2 are LNHNV and YYDKDF (reference sequence). CDR3 DNA sequence: TGTGCCACCAGGTACCACAGAATAGGGGCAAACACTGGAGCTTTCTTT. This translates into CATRYHRIGANTGAFF.

The chain employs TRBV21-1 and TRBJ2-1; the D call TRBD2 from the table was never checked on the DNA. TRBV21-1 is a recognized pseudogene. The CDR3 contains 13 residues. The CDR3 DNA sequence: TGTGCCAGCAGCAATCGTGTGGCGGAAGAGCAGTTCTTC. Amino acids: CASSNRVAEEQFF.

The chain recombines TRBV7-8 with TRBJ2-1; D is uncertain. V dropped 1 base and J dropped 2 bases, with 15 bases sitting between them. Germline CDR1 is SGHVS and CDR2 is FQNEAQ. CDR3 size: 17 residues. CDR3 sequence reads: CASSLERAKLPYNEQFF. The CDR3 DNA is TGTGCCAGCAGCTTAGAAAGAGCCAAATTACCCTACAATGAGCAGTTCTTC.

The chain carries TRBV5-1 and TRBJ1-4, with a weak D call TRBD1 (5 bases). The germline V and J ends were trimmed by 4 bases and 7 bases, with 11 bases remaining between them. Germline V lookup: CDR1 SGHRS, CDR2 YFSETQ. The CDR3 runs 13 residues. In DNA, the CDR3 is TGCGCCAGCAGCCAATTGGGGGGTGAAAAACTGTTTTTT. Translating it yields CASSQLGGEKLFF.

The chain links TRBV15 to TRBJ1-1; 7 bases map to TRBD1. Germline CDR1 LNHNV, CDR2 YYDKDF (reference sequence). The J segment lost 6 bases and the V segment lost 0 bases, leaving 10 bases of the junction unmatched. The CDR3 is 16 amino acids. CDR3 protein: CATSRDLPGGGAEAFF. The CDR3 nucleotides read TGTGCCACCAGCAGAGATCTGCCAGGGGGTGGTGCTGAAGCTTTCTTT.

V usage is TRBV30 and J usage is TRBJ1-5; TRBD1 is a possible D gene (6 bases). V was cut by 5 bases and J by 6 bases, with 23 bases left in between. The CDR3 runs to 16 residues. Germline loops: CDR1 GTSNPN, CDR2 SVGIG (reference sequence). The CDR3 sequence is CAWGAQGGIQGQPQHF. The CDR3 DNA is TGTGCCTGGGGGGCCCAAGGGGGGATTCAGGGTCAGCCCCAGCATTTT.

The chain carries TRBV2 and TRBJ2-1, with D perhaps given as TRBD1 or TRBD2 (5 bases each). Trimming took 4 bases from V and 8 from J, leaving 6 bases between them. CDR3 length equals 11 residues. CDR1 and CDR2 (germline): SNHLY, FYNNEI. CDR3 in amino acids: CASSGGYEQFF. The CDR3 region has the DNA TGTGCCAGCAGTGGGGGGTATGAGCAGTTCTTC.

This chain connects TRBV11-2 to TRBJ1-1, with D possibly matching TRBD1 (6 bases). Germline-derived CDR1 and CDR2 are SGHAT and FQNNGV. CDR3 size: 14 residues. V shed 2 bases and J shed 4 bases, with 11 bases lying between them. CDR3 in amino acids: CASSLTGFVTEAFF. The CDR3 nucleotides are TGTGCCAGCAGCTTAACAGGGTTTGTCACTGAAGCTTTCTTT.

In this sample, this clone turned up once. This chain uses TRBV28 with TRBJ1-2; tentative D call: TRBD1 (6 bases). CDR3 length equals 15 residues. V gave up 4 bases and J gave up 7 bases, with 19 bases separating them. Germline values: CDR1 MDHEN, CDR2 SYDVKM. The CDR3 DNA sequence: TGTGCCAGCAGTTCCCCTCCGGGGGCGAGGGTTGGCTACACCTTC. Translation gives CASSSPPGARVGYTF.

The chain links TRBV19 to TRBJ2-3; D gene ambiguous. The CDR3 runs 14 residues. Trimming pared 6 bases from V and 0 bases from J, leaving 10 bases between. Germline CDR1 is LNHDA and CDR2 is SQIVND (reference sequence). In DNA form, the CDR3 reads TGTGCCAGTAGCCAGCAGCTAAGCACAGATACGCAGTATTTT. Its translation is CASSQQLSTDTQYF.

This clone is a singleton in its sample. This chain joins TRBV27 and TRBJ1-2; TRBD1 is a possible D gene (5 bases). Trimming removed 4 bases from V and 0 bases from J, with 12 bases in between. Germline V gives CDR1 MNHEY, CDR2 SMNVEV (reference sequence). The CDR3 spans 15 residues. The CDR3: CASSYGGAANYGYTF. CDR3 DNA sequence: TGTGCCAGCAGTTACGGCGGGGCGGCTAACTATGGCTACACCTTC.

The gene calls are TRBV5-1 and TRBJ2-5; D unresolved. V lost 4 bases and J lost 4, with 11 bases in between. CDR3 length equals 13 residues. Germline CDR1 reads SGHRS; CDR2 reads YFSETQ. The CDR3 sequence is CASSPARSETQYF. The CDR3 DNA reads as TGCGCCAGCAGCCCGGCTAGGTCAGAGACCCAGTACTTC.

CDR3 in DNA: TGTGCCAGCAGCTTAGACCTAACTGGAAACACCATATATTTT. This gives the protein CASSLDLTGNTIYF. The chain joins TRBV7-9 to TRBJ1-3; the D is unclear. With 1 base removed from V and 2 bases from J, the gap between germline ends came to 6 bases. The CDR3 has 14 amino acids. Germline CDR1 SEHNR, CDR2 FQNEAQ (reference sequence). The whole variable domain, remainder taken from reference TRBV7-9 and TRBJ1-3, is DTGVSQNPRHKITKRGQNVTFRCDPISEHNRLYWYRQTLGQGPEFLTYFQNEAQLEKSRLLSDRFSAERPKGSFSTLEIQRTEQGDSAMYLCASSLDLTGNTIYFGEGSWLTVV.

This chain joins TRBV13 and TRBJ2-7, with 14 bases fitting TRBD2. In germline, CDR1 is PRHDT, CDR2 FYEKMQ (reference sequence). After removal of 4 bases from V and 5 bases from J, the junction contained 10 bases not matched to a gene. This CDR3 is built from 17 residues. The CDR3 protein is CASSSSPGLAGVDEQYF. CDR3 nucleotides: TGTGCCAGCAGCTCATCACCGGGACTAGCGGGAGTTGACGAGCAGTACTTC.

J is TRBJ2-5 and V is TRBV6-5; 9 nucleotides match TRBD2. Germline loops: CDR1 MNHEY, CDR2 SVGAGI. The CDR3 loop spans 15 amino acids. V shed 2 bases, J shed 4 bases, and the junction held 5 bases outside the gene matches. As DNA, the CDR3 is TGTGCCAGCAGTTACCAGGGACTAGCAGGAGAGACCCAGTACTTC. Protein product: CASSYQGLAGETQYF.

The gene calls are TRBV7-8 and TRBJ2-7; possible D gene TRBD1, 6 bases. The V and J ends lost 4 bases and 0 bases respectively, with 13 bases between them. In germline, CDR1 is SGHVS, CDR2 FQNEAQ. This CDR3 is built from 15 residues. CDR3 sequence: CASSSLDRLSYEQYF. The CDR3 DNA reads TGTGCCAGCAGCTCACTGGACAGACTCTCCTACGAGCAGTACTTC.

The rearrangement links TRBV7-3 to TRBJ2-1; 7 positions agree with TRBD2. CDR1 is SGHTA, CDR2 FQGTGA, per germline. The CDR3 spans 17 residues. Germline trimming cut 2 bases from V and 0 bases from J; bases unmatched to any gene: 7. The chain's CDR3 is CASSLHAGGSSYNEQFF. The CDR3 region has the DNA TGTGCCAGCAGCTTACACGCCGGCGGGAGCTCCTACAATGAGCAGTTCTTC.

This chain uses TRBV27 with TRBJ2-1; a weak D match, TRBD1 (5 bases). Germline V gene data show CDR1 as MNHEY and CDR2 as SMNVEV (reference sequence). The germline V and J ends were trimmed by 0 bases and 8 bases, with 11 bases remaining between them. The CDR3 length is 14 residues. In nucleotides, the CDR3 is TGTGCCAGCAGTTTATCTCAGGGAAGTGATGAGCAGTTCTTC. Residues: CASSLSQGSDEQFF.

The table lists this clone with a count of one. The V call is TRBV2, the J call TRBJ1-1; D is unresolved. Germline V gene lookup returns CDR1 SNHLY and CDR2 FYNNEI. The V end was cut by 7 bases, the J end by 4 bases, with 13 bases between. The CDR3 is made up of 13 amino acids. This CDR3 is CASILVGSTEAFF. Written as DNA, the CDR3 is TGTGCCAGCATTCTGGTTGGGAGCACTGAAGCTTTCTTT.

The genes are TRBV5-1 and TRBJ2-1; 9 nucleotides align to TRBD2. Germline CDR1 and CDR2: SGHRS and YFSETQ. The CDR3 is 18 residues long. V was pared by 0 bases and J by 6 bases, with 13 bases of the junction left unmatched. The CDR3 is CASSLGAGGQVLVNEQFF. In DNA, the CDR3 is TGCGCCAGCAGCTTGGGTGCGGGAGGGCAGGTTTTGGTCAATGAGCAGTTCTTC.

The chain links TRBV19 to TRBJ2-4; D is possibly TRBD1 or TRBD2 (5 bases each). This CDR3 has 12 residues. CDR1 LNHDA and CDR2 SQIVND come from the germline V gene (reference sequence). The V end lost 2 bases, the J end lost 9 bases, and 8 bases lay between the germline ends. This CDR3 reads CASSIRDGIQYF. Here the CDR3 DNA reads TGTGCCAGTAGTATACGGGACGGCATTCAGTACTTC.

The chain has TRBV4-2 and TRBJ2-6; possible D gene TRBD2, 5 bases. Germline V gene lookup returns CDR1 LGHNA and CDR2 YNFKEQ. The length of the CDR3 is 17 residues. The V end lost 4 bases, the J end lost 0 bases, and 13 bases lay between the germline ends. The CDR3 reads CASSPGGSSSGANVLTF. The CDR3 coding sequence is TGTGCCAGCAGCCCAGGAGGCAGCAGCTCTGGGGCCAACGTCCTGACTTTC.

The chain carries TRBV30 and TRBJ2-7; D is perhaps TRBD1 or TRBD2 (5 bases each). Germline V lookup: CDR1 GTSNPN, CDR2 SVGIG (reference sequence). The V end was cut by 3 bases, the J end by 0 bases, with 15 bases between. This CDR3 is built from 15 residues. CDR3: CAWSPPGTYSYEQYF. CDR3 sequence (DNA): TGTGCCTGGAGCCCCCCCGGGACCTACTCCTACGAGCAGTACTTC.